A single sample gave rise to the 22 T cell receptor beta chains below, sequenced in a study of T cells in localized non-small cell lung cancer. Sequencing was performed with immunoSEQ multiplex PCR; in TCRdb, only in-frame clones are kept and a portion is missing. Found here are about 24,000 clones, approximately 88% of them singletons; the top ten hold about 9.7%. Here the sequenced sample was peripheral blood mononuclear cells, taken before any cancer treatment. The source of these receptors is a woman aged 40-75 years with stage III lung adenocarcinoma.

The chain uses TRBV2 and TRBJ1-5, with unresolved D. Germline CDR1 is SNHLY and CDR2 is FYNNEI. The V end lost 7 bases, the J end lost 9 bases, and 10 bases lay between the germline ends. CDR3 length equals 11 residues. Written as DNA, the CDR3 is TGTGCCAGCACGATCGCCGGGCCCCAGCATTTT. This codes for CASTIAGPQHF.

V usage is TRBV10-3 and J usage is TRBJ1-2, with D hard to call. Per germline, CDR1 ENHRY and CDR2 SYGVKD. V gave up 7 bases and J gave up 7 bases, with 16 bases separating them. The length of the CDR3 is 13 residues. CDR3 loop: CAINDGVGGGYTF. CDR3 DNA sequence: TGTGCCATCAATGATGGGGTTGGCGGTGGCTACACCTTC.

CDR3 region: CASSQVPTRQYF. For the CDR3, the DNA is TGCGCCAGCAGCCAAGTTCCGACTAGGCAGTACTTC. V usage is TRBV4-3 and J usage is TRBJ2-7; D may be TRBD2 (6 bases). Trimming shortened V by 1 base and J by 9 bases, and 10 bases separated the two germline ends. CDR1 is LGHNA and CDR2 is YSLEER in the germline V gene. The CDR3 contains 12 residues.

This sequence joins TRBV9 and TRBJ2-2; the match to TRBD2 covers 9 bases. The germline gives CDR1 SGDLS, CDR2 YYNGEE. This CDR3 spans 14 amino acids. V dropped 0 bases and J dropped 6; count of bases not matched to a gene: 0. The CDR3 loop is CASSVVAGAGELFF. The CDR3 nucleotides read TGTGCCAGCAGCGTAGTAGCGGGAGCCGGGGAGCTGTTTTTT.

The rearrangement joins TRBV6-5 to TRBJ1-1; possible D gene TRBD1, 6 bases. V dropped 10 bases and J dropped 5 bases, with 20 bases sitting between them. The V gene's germline CDR1 is MNHEY and CDR2 SVGAGI. This CDR3 comprises 14 residues. The CDR3 loop reads CATQGGGAWTEAFF. CDR3 nucleotide sequence: TGTGCCACTCAAGGGGGGGGCGCGTGGACTGAAGCTTTCTTT.

CDR3 nucleotide sequence: TGCAGCGTTGGCGGGTGGGGGGCTCACACAGATACGCAGTATTTT. It yields the protein CSVGGWGAHTDTQYF. The gene calls are TRBV29-1 and TRBJ2-3; D is tentatively TRBD1 or TRBD2 (6 bases each). Germline values: CDR1 SQVTM, CDR2 ANQGSEA. V was cut by 4 bases and J by 2 bases, with 16 bases left in between. There are 15 residues in the CDR3.

This chain uses TRBV4-3 with TRBJ2-2; 7 positions match TRBD1. Germline lookup yields CDR1 LGHNA and CDR2 YSLEER. Trimming took 4 bases from V and 0 from J; bases not matched to a gene: 2. The CDR3 sequence is 15 residues long. The CDR3 here is CASSPGGSNTGELFF. As DNA, the CDR3 is TGCGCCAGCAGCCCAGGGGGTTCGAACACCGGGGAGCTGTTTTTT.

This clone has only one observation. V is TRBV27 and J is TRBJ2-1, with 13 bases lining up with TRBD2. The CDR3 covers 14 residues. The V gene end was trimmed by 5 bases and the J gene end by 9 bases; junction bases not matched to a gene: 4. The germline V gene has CDR1 MNHEY and CDR2 SMNVEV (reference sequence). Here the CDR3 DNA reads TGTGCCAGCAGTACTAGCGGGGGGGACGTTGAGCAGTTCTTC. As protein: CASSTSGGDVEQFF.

This clone has a handful of counts. This chain joins TRBV19 and TRBJ1-6; D is unresolved. V was shortened by 7 bases and J by 7 bases, with 14 bases between the two germline ends. The CDR3 consists of 14 residues. In germline, CDR1 is LNHDA, CDR2 SQIVND (reference sequence). The CDR3 sequence is CASISSGFNSPLHF. CDR3 nucleotide sequence: TGTGCCAGTATATCCTCGGGGTTCAATTCACCCCTCCACTTT. Full variable domain (remainder filled in from reference TRBV19 and TRBJ1-6): DGGITQSPKYLFRKEGQNVTLSCEQNLNHDAMYWYRQDPGQGLRLIYYSQIVNDFQKGDIAEGYSVSREKKESFPLTVTSAQKNPTAFYLCASISSGFNSPLHFGNGTRLTVT.

This clone was picked up one time. V is TRBV10-3 and J is TRBJ1-1; D is possibly TRBD1 (5 bases). Germline V gives CDR1 ENHRY, CDR2 SYGVKD. The CDR3 runs 14 residues. The V end was cut by 3 bases, the J end by 3 bases, with 11 bases between. CDR3 sequence reads: CAISDTGGDTEAFF. For the CDR3, the DNA is TGTGCCATCAGTGATACTGGAGGGGACACTGAAGCTTTCTTT.

This chain joins TRBV29-1 and TRBJ1-1; D is ambiguous. The V gene's germline CDR1 is SQVTM and CDR2 ANQGSEA. CDR3 length: 12 amino acids. V lost 7 bases and J lost 1, with 10 bases in between. CDR3 region: CSAHPGNTEAFF. The DNA of the CDR3 is TGCAGCGCCCATCCAGGGAACACTGAAGCTTTCTTT. The whole variable domain, filled in from reference TRBV29-1 and TRBJ1-1, reads SAVISQKPSRDICQRGTSLTIQCQVDSQVTMMFWYRQQPGQSLTLIATANQGSEATYESGFVIDKFPISRPNLTFSTLTVSNMSPEDSSIYLCSAHPGNTEAFFGQGTRLTVV.

The CDR3: CASSLSRILNTEAFF. Written as DNA, the CDR3 is TGTGCCAGCAGTTTATCCAGGATCCTGAACACTGAAGCTTTCTTT. The chain couples TRBV27 to TRBJ1-1; D ambiguous. Germline CDR1 reads MNHEY; CDR2 reads SMNVEV (reference sequence). The CDR3 has 15 residues. V was shortened by 0 bases and J by 0 bases, with 8 bases between the two germline ends.

In this sample, this clone turned up a few times. The genes are TRBV18 and TRBJ1-1, with D perhaps TRBD1 (6 bases). Looked up from germline, CDR1 is KGHSH and CDR2 is LQKENI. The CDR3 covers 13 residues. Trimming shortened V by 4 bases and J by 5 bases, and 11 bases separated the two germline ends. The DNA for the CDR3 is TGTGCCAGCTCACGAGAGGGGGGGACTGAAGCTTTCTTT. Translation: CASSREGGTEAFF.

The chain has TRBV29-1 and TRBJ2-3, with D tentatively TRBD1 (5 bases). The CDR3 runs to 13 residues. V was cut by 2 bases and J by 6 bases, with 12 bases left in between. CDR1 and CDR2 (germline): SQVTM, ANQGSEA. The CDR3 bases are TGCAGCGTTGAAAGGACACCCGGGGATACGCAGTATTTT. Translated, it gives CSVERTPGDTQYF.

The chain recombines TRBV6-1 with TRBJ2-7; the D is unclear. The CDR3 consists of 13 residues. With 3 bases removed from V and 4 bases from J, the gap between germline ends came to 10 bases. CDR1 and CDR2 (germline): MNHNS, SASEGT. The DNA for the CDR3 is TGTGCCAGCAGTGAGGATGCGAGGTACGAGCAGTACTTC. It yields the protein CASSEDARYEQYF.

V usage is TRBV5-1 and J usage is TRBJ1-3; D not resolved. This CDR3 has 13 residues. Germline CDR1 reads SGHRS; CDR2 reads YFSETQ. V was trimmed by 5 bases and J by 3 bases, leaving 9 bases between them. The CDR3 spells CASRLSLGNTIYF. DNA for the CDR3: TGCGCCAGCAGACTCTCTCTTGGAAACACCATATATTTT.

The V call is TRBV28, the J call TRBJ1-6, with 8 bases matching TRBD1. Per the germline V gene, CDR1 is MDHEN and CDR2 is SYDVKM. The CDR3 covers 15 residues. V was pared by 2 bases and J by 6 bases, with 3 bases of the junction left unmatched. Written as DNA, the CDR3 is TGTGCCAGCAGTTTACGGACAGGGCGTAATTCACCCCTCCACTTT. This gives the protein CASSLRTGRNSPLHF.

The genes are TRBV29-1 and TRBJ2-1; TRBD1 matches 8 bases. In germline, CDR1 is SQVTM, CDR2 ANQGSEA. The V and J ends lost 8 bases and 7 bases, in that order; junction bases with no gene match: 13. The CDR3 extends over 14 amino acids. The CDR3 DNA reads TGCAGCCCTTATCGAGGACAGGGAAGGAATGAGCAGTTCTTC. It specifies CSPYRGQGRNEQFF.

V usage is TRBV18 and J usage is TRBJ1-6, with unresolved D. V lost 1 base, J lost 0 bases, and 7 bases lay in between. The CDR3 is made up of 16 amino acids. CDR1 and CDR2 (germline): KGHSH, LQKENI. CDR3 amino acids: CASSPRKGSYNSPLHF. DNA of the CDR3: TGTGCCAGCTCACCACGGAAGGGCTCCTATAATTCACCCCTCCACTTT.

The V and J genes are TRBV5-5 and TRBJ2-7; 8 positions agree with TRBD1. This CDR3 comprises 15 residues. V lost 4 bases, J lost 2 bases, and 8 bases stayed unmatched. Germline V gene sequence: CDR1 SGHKS, CDR2 YYEKEE (reference sequence). The CDR3 region has the DNA TGTGCCAGCAGCGTGACAGGGGTCAGGCCCTACGAGCAGTACTTC. It specifies CASSVTGVRPYEQYF.

The V gene is TRBV5-6, the J gene TRBJ2-1, with TRBD2 matching over 14 bases. Trimming at V came to 2 bases and at J to 6 bases, leaving 7 bases not matched to a gene. This CDR3 is built from 17 residues. Germline CDR1 and CDR2: SGHDT and YYEEEE. The CDR3 reads CASSFLTSGRALNEQFF. The CDR3 coding sequence is TGTGCCAGCAGCTTCCTGACTAGCGGGAGGGCCCTCAATGAGCAGTTCTTC.

The J gene is TRBJ2-3, the V gene TRBV7-3, with D perhaps TRBD2 (5 bases). Germline V gene sequence: CDR1 SGHTA, CDR2 FQGTGA. The germline V and J ends were trimmed by 5 bases and 6 bases, with 18 bases remaining between them. The CDR3 is 15 residues long. The CDR3 sequence is CASSPHFGKEDTQYF. The DNA of the CDR3 is TGTGCCAGCAGCCCACACTTCGGGAAGGAGGATACGCAGTATTTT.